This is a list of T cell receptor beta chains from one sample in a study of cytomegalovirus exposure and HLA in healthy donors. Sequencing used immunoSEQ multiplex PCR; TCRdb keeps in-frame clones, though not all of them. The data show about 84,000 clones, with around 80% seen just once and roughly 2.6% held by the top ten. Sequenced input: PBMCs. Receptors were obtained from a male donor in good health and CMV-seropositive. The CDR3 runs from the conserved cysteine through the conserved F or W. D genes are given only for firm matches. The size of a clone is reported for some rows only, either as once, few or many, or as a class for expanded clones.

J,D,size,V,CDR3,DNA
TRBJ2-1,TRBD2,-,TRBV11-3,CASSALGGRPPGQFF,TGTGCCAGCAGCGCCCTCGGGGGGAGGCCCCCCGGGCAGTTCTTC
TRBJ1-4,-,once,TRBV18,CASSRSVASSTNEKLFF,TGTGCCAGCTCACGATCCGTCGCGTCCTCAACTAATGAAAAACTGTTTTTT
TRBJ1-2,-,-,TRBV19,CASSMRAGDYGYTF,TGTGCCAGTAGTATGAGGGCAGGGGACTATGGCTACACCTTC
TRBJ1-1,TRBD1,-,TRBV19,CASTKTGAKTEAFF,TGTGCCAGTACCAAGACAGGGGCCAAGACTGAAGCTTTCTTT
TRBJ2-3,TRBD2,-,TRBV7-6,CASSFASGTDTQYF,TGTGCCAGCAGCTTCGCTAGCGGGACCGATACGCAGTATTTT
TRBJ2-5,TRBD2,-,TRBV5-4,CASSLRGEETQYF,TGTGCCAGCAGCTTACGGGGGGAGGAGACCCAGTACTTC
TRBJ1-5,TRBD1,-,TRBV28,CASKTGGGNQPQHF,TGTGCCAGCAAGACAGGGGGTGGCAATCAGCCCCAGCATTTT
TRBJ2-2,-,-,TRBV6-9,CASRGGMVGELFF,TGTGCCAGCAGGGGCGGGATGGTCGGGGAGCTGTTTTTT
TRBJ2-3,-,-,TRBV5-4,CASSLDFPDTQYF,TGTGCCAGCAGCCTGGACTTCCCAGATACGCAGTATTTT
TRBJ1-2,-,-,TRBV19,CASSTDVSYGYTF,TGTGCCAGTAGTACAGACGTCTCGTATGGCTACACCTTC
TRBJ1-5,-,-,TRBV28,CASSLFQVWQPQHF,TGTGCCAGCAGTTTATTCCAGGTCTGGCAGCCCCAGCATTTT
TRBJ2-5,-,-,TRBV6-5,CASKGTGSLQETQYF,TGTGCCAGCAAGGGAACGGGGTCACTCCAAGAGACCCAGTACTTC
TRBJ1-2,-,-,TRBV6-5,CASSYSAGALGSF,TGTGCCAGCAGTTACTCGGCAGGGGCCCTCGGGTCCTTC
TRBJ1-1,-,-,TRBV14,CASSQRTPGFNTEAFF,TGTGCCAGCAGCCAAAGAACCCCAGGGTTCAACACTGAAGCTTTCTTT
TRBJ1-4,-,once,TRBV4-2,CASSQGVGNEKLFF,TGTGCCAGCAGCCAAGGTGTGGGCAATGAAAAACTGTTTTTT
TRBJ1-1,-,-,TRBV6-1,CASSEFYSPWPEAFF,TGTGCCAGCAGTGAATTTTACAGCCCGTGGCCTGAAGCTTTCTTT
TRBJ2-7,TRBD1,-,TRBV5-1,CASSLGTGGTYEQYF,TGCGCCAGCAGCTTGGGTACAGGGGGGACCTACGAGCAGTACTTC
TRBJ1-5,-,-,TRBV27,CASRRGSNQPQHF,TGTGCCTCTCGTCGGGGGTCCAATCAGCCCCAGCATTTT
TRBJ1-2,-,-,TRBV9,CASSVVAEGTAYGYTF,TGTGCCAGCAGCGTAGTGGCAGAGGGTACGGCTTATGGCTACACCTTC
TRBJ2-1,TRBD2,few,TRBV6-1,CASSVPGLADYNEQFF,TGTGCCAGCAGTGTACCGGGACTAGCGGACTACAATGAGCAGTTCTTC
TRBJ1-1,TRBD1,few,TRBV19,CASTRDRGQTEAFF,TGTGCCAGTACCCGGGACAGGGGGCAAACTGAAGCTTTCTTT
TRBJ1-1,-,-,TRBV18,CASSPRGGDEAFF,TGTGCCAGCTCACCCCGAGGGGGGGATGAAGCTTTCTTT
TRBJ1-4,-,-,TRBV7-9,CASSAFGGTNEKLFF,TGTGCCAGCAGCGCGTTCGGGGGTACTAATGAAAAACTGTTTTTT
TRBJ2-1,TRBD2,-,TRBV29-1,CSVGSGRFNEQFF,TGCAGCGTTGGTAGCGGGAGGTTCAATGAGCAGTTCTTC
TRBJ1-2,TRBD1,-,TRBV7-2,CASSSGTGGRIGTF,TGTGCCAGCAGCTCCGGGACAGGGGGGCGGATCGGCACCTTC
TRBJ2-3,-,-,TRBV27,CASSSYTDTQYF,TGTGCCAGCAGTTCTTACACAGATACGCAGTATTTT
TRBJ2-2,-,-,TRBV11-3,CASSLGRFRELFF,TGTGCCAGCAGCTTAGGGAGGTTCCGGGAGCTGTTTTTT
TRBJ2-7,TRBD2,-,TRBV27,CASKGGEKGLAVSYEQYF,TGTGCCAGCAAGGGGGGGGAGAAGGGACTAGCGGTCTCCTACGAGCAGTACTTC
TRBJ2-3,-,-,TRBV11-2,CASSLGAATDTQYF,TGTGCCAGCAGCTTAGGAGCGGCTACAGATACGCAGTATTTT
TRBJ2-3,-,-,TRBV30,CAWSVLTGVGTDTQYF,TGTGCCTGGAGTGTATTAACGGGAGTCGGTACAGATACGCAGTATTTT
TRBJ1-1,-,-,TRBV5-1,CASGRANTEAFF,TGCGCCAGCGGCAGGGCGAACACTGAAGCTTTCTTT
TRBJ1-1,-,-,TRBV21-1,CASRVWRGEGTEAFF,TGTGCCAGCCGCGTGTGGAGGGGCGAGGGGACTGAAGCTTTCTTT
TRBJ2-7,TRBD2,-,TRBV15,CATSRDPPTSGRFLTYEQYF,TGTGCCACCAGCAGAGATCCCCCGACTAGCGGGAGGTTCCTCACCTACGAGCAGTACTTC
TRBJ1-1,-,-,TRBV6-1,CASRRTVEAFF,TGTGCCAGCAGAAGGACAGTTGAAGCTTTCTTT
TRBJ2-2,-,-,TRBV28,CASSKGRTGELFF,TGTGCCAGCAGTAAGGGGCGGACCGGGGAGCTGTTTTTT
TRBJ2-1,TRBD2,-,TRBV6-5,CASSRGTSGKNEQFF,TGTGCCAGCAGTAGAGGGACTAGCGGGAAGAATGAGCAGTTCTTC
TRBJ2-7,-,once,TRBV9,CASSTAARGYEQYF,TGTGCCAGCAGCACCGCCGCTAGGGGGTACGAGCAGTACTTC
TRBJ1-4,-,once,TRBV11-1,CASSRSNEKLFF,TGTGCCAGCAGCCGGAGCAATGAAAAACTGTTTTTT
TRBJ2-2,-,few,TRBV5-4,CASSFQAGELFF,TGTGCCAGCAGCTTTCAGGCCGGGGAGCTGTTTTTT
TRBJ2-5,-,-,TRBV11-2,CASRRGEETQYF,TGTGCCAGCAGACGGGGTGAGGAGACCCAGTACTTC
TRBJ2-3,-,-,TRBV10-3,CAISIETDTQYF,TGTGCCATCAGCATAGAGACAGATACGCAGTATTTT
TRBJ1-1,-,few,TRBV7-9,CASSSRGAKGGANTEAFF,TGTGCCAGCAGCTCCCGGGGGGCTAAGGGAGGAGCAAACACTGAAGCTTTCTTT
TRBJ2-3,TRBD1,-,TRBV19,CASSFKDRGTDTQYF,TGTGCCAGTAGTTTCAAGGACAGGGGAACAGATACGCAGTATTTT
TRBJ2-7,-,-,TRBV11-2,CASSFLLDRSYEQYF,TGTGCCAGCAGCTTCCTCCTGGACAGATCCTACGAGCAGTACTTC
TRBJ1-3,-,once,TRBV29-1,CSVEARLSGNTIYF,TGCAGCGTTGAGGCGAGACTCTCTGGAAACACCATATATTTT
TRBJ2-5,TRBD2,-,TRBV10-3,CAISRLAAPQETQYF,TGTGCCATCAGCCGACTAGCGGCCCCCCAAGAGACCCAGTACTTC
TRBJ2-7,TRBD2,-,TRBV4-1,CASSHYDIAGGLYEQYF,TGCGCCAGCAGCCACTATGACATAGCGGGAGGTCTTTACGAGCAGTACTTC
TRBJ2-2,-,-,TRBV2,CASSVRGTGELFF,TGTGCCAGCAGTGTTAGGGGCACCGGGGAGCTGTTTTTT
TRBJ1-5,-,few,TRBV9,CASSVDGHQPQHF,TGTGCCAGCAGCGTAGATGGGCATCAGCCCCAGCATTTT
TRBJ1-1,TRBD1,-,TRBV18,CASSPRTGRLTEAFF,TGTGCCAGCTCACCGCGGACAGGGAGGTTAACTGAAGCTTTCTTT
TRBJ2-7,-,-,TRBV5-8,CASSLVVLVRSYEQYF,TGTGCCAGCAGCTTGGTGGTGCTCGTCAGGTCCTACGAGCAGTACTTC
TRBJ2-5,TRBD2,-,TRBV28,CASSLRLLAGALQETQYF,TGTGCCAGCAGTTTACGGCTTCTAGCGGGTGCCCTCCAAGAGACCCAGTACTTC
TRBJ2-1,TRBD2,-,TRBV28,CASSHGLAVQFF,TGTGCCAGCAGCCATGGACTAGCCGTTCAGTTCTTC
TRBJ2-7,TRBD1,-,TRBV4-1,CASSQLTGVHYEQYF,TGCGCCAGCAGCCAACTGACAGGGGTCCACTACGAGCAGTACTTC
TRBJ2-7,-,-,TRBV9,CASSVGQSPIYEQYF,TGTGCCAGCAGCGTAGGACAGTCCCCGATATACGAGCAGTACTTC
TRBJ2-4,-,few,TRBV6-5,CASSRLGFANIQYF,TGTGCCAGCAGTCGACTCGGGTTTGCAAACATTCAGTACTTC
TRBJ2-5,-,-,TRBV25-1,CASSLHRDQETQYF,TGTGCCAGCAGTCTGCACAGGGACCAAGAGACCCAGTACTTC
TRBJ2-7,TRBD2,-,TRBV10-3,CAISEGTSGTYEQYF,TGTGCCATCAGTGAAGGGACTAGCGGGACCTACGAGCAGTACTTC
TRBJ1-2,TRBD1,-,TRBV6-1,CASRMTGTYGYTF,TGTGCCAGCAGAATGACAGGGACCTATGGCTACACCTTC
TRBJ1-5,-,-,TRBV25-1,CASSEGGNPNQPQHF,TGTGCCAGCAGTGAGGGCGGGAACCCCAATCAGCCCCAGCATTTT